A selection of T cell receptor beta chains follows, all from one sample in a study of blood T cell repertoires in COVID-19. Repertoires were generated with immunoSEQ multiplex PCR, while TCRdb's copy carries only in-frame clones and drops some. There are around 220,000 clones in the sample; roughly 80% occur only once, and 4.5% to 5.5% lies in the top ten. Sequenced sample: peripheral blood. The receptors derive from a human donor in a cohort sampled during active COVID-19. Each CDR3 is given with its conserved first and last residue. A D gene is named only where the DNA matches it firmly. Size is omitted from some rows. Given values are once, few, many or a class for expanded clones.

d_call: NA; j_call: TRBJ2-7; v_call: TRBV7-2; clone_size: once; cdr3_nt: TGTGCCAGCAGCTTGGCCGGGAGCTCCTACGAGCAGTACTTC; cdr3_aa: CASSLAGSSYEQYF
d_call: NA; j_call: TRBJ1-5; v_call: TRBV7-6; clone_size: NA; cdr3_nt: TGTGCCAGCCCGCCGGAGATCTATAGCAATCAGCCCCAGCATTTT; cdr3_aa: CASPPEIYSNQPQHF
d_call: TRBD1; j_call: TRBJ1-3; v_call: TRBV28; clone_size: NA; cdr3_nt: TGTGCCAGCAGTCCGACGGACAGGGGAGGTGGAAACACCATATATTTT; cdr3_aa: CASSPTDRGGGNTIYF
d_call: NA; j_call: TRBJ1-2; v_call: TRBV5-5; clone_size: NA; cdr3_nt: TGTGCCAGCAGCTTAGGGGTTAATAACTATGGCTACACCTTC; cdr3_aa: CASSLGVNNYGYTF
d_call: TRBD1; j_call: TRBJ1-5; v_call: TRBV19; clone_size: NA; cdr3_nt: TGTGCCAGTAGTACCGGACAGGTAGGGAATAGCAATCAGCCCCAGCATTTT; cdr3_aa: CASSTGQVGNSNQPQHF
d_call: NA; j_call: TRBJ1-2; v_call: TRBV9; clone_size: NA; cdr3_nt: TGTGCCAGCAGCGTAACAGAAGTAGCTAACTATGGCTACACCTTC; cdr3_aa: CASSVTEVANYGYTF
d_call: TRBD2; j_call: TRBJ2-3; v_call: TRBV7-3; clone_size: NA; cdr3_nt: TGTGCCAGCAGCTTCGGAGCGGGGATCCGCACAGATACGCAGTATTTT; cdr3_aa: CASSFGAGIRTDTQYF
d_call: TRBD1; j_call: TRBJ1-2; v_call: TRBV18; clone_size: NA; cdr3_nt: TGTGCCAGCTCACGCCCGGGACAGGGGGACTATGGCTACACCTTC; cdr3_aa: CASSRPGQGDYGYTF
d_call: NA; j_call: TRBJ2-5; v_call: TRBV2; clone_size: NA; cdr3_nt: TGTGCCAGCAGTCTACGTTTTGGTGGAGAGACCCAGTACTTC; cdr3_aa: CASSLRFGGETQYF
d_call: TRBD1; j_call: TRBJ1-5; v_call: TRBV7-6; clone_size: NA; cdr3_nt: TGTGCCAGCAGCTTATCCCAACAGGGGGGTAATCAGCCCCAGCATTTT; cdr3_aa: CASSLSQQGGNQPQHF
d_call: TRBD2; j_call: TRBJ2-5; v_call: TRBV11-1; clone_size: NA; cdr3_nt: TGTGCCAGCAGCTCACTAGCGGGAGGGCCTCAAGAGACCCAGTACTTC; cdr3_aa: CASSSLAGGPQETQYF
d_call: NA; j_call: TRBJ2-5; v_call: TRBV28; clone_size: NA; cdr3_nt: TGTGCCAGCAGTTTAAGGCTAGCGCAAGAGACCCAGTACTTC; cdr3_aa: CASSLRLAQETQYF
d_call: TRBD2; j_call: TRBJ2-1; v_call: TRBV7-3; clone_size: NA; cdr3_nt: TGTGCCAGCAGCTTAAGAGGCGCGGGAGCTACAATGAAGCAGTTCTTC; cdr3_aa: CASSLRGAGATMKQFF
d_call: TRBD1; j_call: TRBJ1-1; v_call: TRBV29-1; clone_size: NA; cdr3_nt: TGCAGCGTTGAGGGGACAGGTGAGAACACTGAAGCTTTCTTT; cdr3_aa: CSVEGTGENTEAFF
d_call: NA; j_call: TRBJ1-1; v_call: TRBV29-1; clone_size: once; cdr3_nt: TGCAGCGCTCAGAACACTGAAGCTTTCTTT; cdr3_aa: CSAQNTEAFF
d_call: TRBD1; j_call: TRBJ2-7; v_call: TRBV6-5; clone_size: NA; cdr3_nt: TGTGCCAGCAGTTATAACAACAGGGGGTCGTACGAGCAGTACTTC; cdr3_aa: CASSYNNRGSYEQYF
d_call: TRBD1; j_call: TRBJ2-7; v_call: TRBV2; clone_size: NA; cdr3_nt: TGTGCCAGCAGTGGGACCGACAGGGCCGACTCCTACGAGCAGTACTTC; cdr3_aa: CASSGTDRADSYEQYF
d_call: TRBD1; j_call: TRBJ2-5; v_call: TRBV27; clone_size: NA; cdr3_nt: TGTGCCAGCAGTTTGGTAGGGACAGGGCAAGAGACCCAGTACTTC; cdr3_aa: CASSLVGTGQETQYF